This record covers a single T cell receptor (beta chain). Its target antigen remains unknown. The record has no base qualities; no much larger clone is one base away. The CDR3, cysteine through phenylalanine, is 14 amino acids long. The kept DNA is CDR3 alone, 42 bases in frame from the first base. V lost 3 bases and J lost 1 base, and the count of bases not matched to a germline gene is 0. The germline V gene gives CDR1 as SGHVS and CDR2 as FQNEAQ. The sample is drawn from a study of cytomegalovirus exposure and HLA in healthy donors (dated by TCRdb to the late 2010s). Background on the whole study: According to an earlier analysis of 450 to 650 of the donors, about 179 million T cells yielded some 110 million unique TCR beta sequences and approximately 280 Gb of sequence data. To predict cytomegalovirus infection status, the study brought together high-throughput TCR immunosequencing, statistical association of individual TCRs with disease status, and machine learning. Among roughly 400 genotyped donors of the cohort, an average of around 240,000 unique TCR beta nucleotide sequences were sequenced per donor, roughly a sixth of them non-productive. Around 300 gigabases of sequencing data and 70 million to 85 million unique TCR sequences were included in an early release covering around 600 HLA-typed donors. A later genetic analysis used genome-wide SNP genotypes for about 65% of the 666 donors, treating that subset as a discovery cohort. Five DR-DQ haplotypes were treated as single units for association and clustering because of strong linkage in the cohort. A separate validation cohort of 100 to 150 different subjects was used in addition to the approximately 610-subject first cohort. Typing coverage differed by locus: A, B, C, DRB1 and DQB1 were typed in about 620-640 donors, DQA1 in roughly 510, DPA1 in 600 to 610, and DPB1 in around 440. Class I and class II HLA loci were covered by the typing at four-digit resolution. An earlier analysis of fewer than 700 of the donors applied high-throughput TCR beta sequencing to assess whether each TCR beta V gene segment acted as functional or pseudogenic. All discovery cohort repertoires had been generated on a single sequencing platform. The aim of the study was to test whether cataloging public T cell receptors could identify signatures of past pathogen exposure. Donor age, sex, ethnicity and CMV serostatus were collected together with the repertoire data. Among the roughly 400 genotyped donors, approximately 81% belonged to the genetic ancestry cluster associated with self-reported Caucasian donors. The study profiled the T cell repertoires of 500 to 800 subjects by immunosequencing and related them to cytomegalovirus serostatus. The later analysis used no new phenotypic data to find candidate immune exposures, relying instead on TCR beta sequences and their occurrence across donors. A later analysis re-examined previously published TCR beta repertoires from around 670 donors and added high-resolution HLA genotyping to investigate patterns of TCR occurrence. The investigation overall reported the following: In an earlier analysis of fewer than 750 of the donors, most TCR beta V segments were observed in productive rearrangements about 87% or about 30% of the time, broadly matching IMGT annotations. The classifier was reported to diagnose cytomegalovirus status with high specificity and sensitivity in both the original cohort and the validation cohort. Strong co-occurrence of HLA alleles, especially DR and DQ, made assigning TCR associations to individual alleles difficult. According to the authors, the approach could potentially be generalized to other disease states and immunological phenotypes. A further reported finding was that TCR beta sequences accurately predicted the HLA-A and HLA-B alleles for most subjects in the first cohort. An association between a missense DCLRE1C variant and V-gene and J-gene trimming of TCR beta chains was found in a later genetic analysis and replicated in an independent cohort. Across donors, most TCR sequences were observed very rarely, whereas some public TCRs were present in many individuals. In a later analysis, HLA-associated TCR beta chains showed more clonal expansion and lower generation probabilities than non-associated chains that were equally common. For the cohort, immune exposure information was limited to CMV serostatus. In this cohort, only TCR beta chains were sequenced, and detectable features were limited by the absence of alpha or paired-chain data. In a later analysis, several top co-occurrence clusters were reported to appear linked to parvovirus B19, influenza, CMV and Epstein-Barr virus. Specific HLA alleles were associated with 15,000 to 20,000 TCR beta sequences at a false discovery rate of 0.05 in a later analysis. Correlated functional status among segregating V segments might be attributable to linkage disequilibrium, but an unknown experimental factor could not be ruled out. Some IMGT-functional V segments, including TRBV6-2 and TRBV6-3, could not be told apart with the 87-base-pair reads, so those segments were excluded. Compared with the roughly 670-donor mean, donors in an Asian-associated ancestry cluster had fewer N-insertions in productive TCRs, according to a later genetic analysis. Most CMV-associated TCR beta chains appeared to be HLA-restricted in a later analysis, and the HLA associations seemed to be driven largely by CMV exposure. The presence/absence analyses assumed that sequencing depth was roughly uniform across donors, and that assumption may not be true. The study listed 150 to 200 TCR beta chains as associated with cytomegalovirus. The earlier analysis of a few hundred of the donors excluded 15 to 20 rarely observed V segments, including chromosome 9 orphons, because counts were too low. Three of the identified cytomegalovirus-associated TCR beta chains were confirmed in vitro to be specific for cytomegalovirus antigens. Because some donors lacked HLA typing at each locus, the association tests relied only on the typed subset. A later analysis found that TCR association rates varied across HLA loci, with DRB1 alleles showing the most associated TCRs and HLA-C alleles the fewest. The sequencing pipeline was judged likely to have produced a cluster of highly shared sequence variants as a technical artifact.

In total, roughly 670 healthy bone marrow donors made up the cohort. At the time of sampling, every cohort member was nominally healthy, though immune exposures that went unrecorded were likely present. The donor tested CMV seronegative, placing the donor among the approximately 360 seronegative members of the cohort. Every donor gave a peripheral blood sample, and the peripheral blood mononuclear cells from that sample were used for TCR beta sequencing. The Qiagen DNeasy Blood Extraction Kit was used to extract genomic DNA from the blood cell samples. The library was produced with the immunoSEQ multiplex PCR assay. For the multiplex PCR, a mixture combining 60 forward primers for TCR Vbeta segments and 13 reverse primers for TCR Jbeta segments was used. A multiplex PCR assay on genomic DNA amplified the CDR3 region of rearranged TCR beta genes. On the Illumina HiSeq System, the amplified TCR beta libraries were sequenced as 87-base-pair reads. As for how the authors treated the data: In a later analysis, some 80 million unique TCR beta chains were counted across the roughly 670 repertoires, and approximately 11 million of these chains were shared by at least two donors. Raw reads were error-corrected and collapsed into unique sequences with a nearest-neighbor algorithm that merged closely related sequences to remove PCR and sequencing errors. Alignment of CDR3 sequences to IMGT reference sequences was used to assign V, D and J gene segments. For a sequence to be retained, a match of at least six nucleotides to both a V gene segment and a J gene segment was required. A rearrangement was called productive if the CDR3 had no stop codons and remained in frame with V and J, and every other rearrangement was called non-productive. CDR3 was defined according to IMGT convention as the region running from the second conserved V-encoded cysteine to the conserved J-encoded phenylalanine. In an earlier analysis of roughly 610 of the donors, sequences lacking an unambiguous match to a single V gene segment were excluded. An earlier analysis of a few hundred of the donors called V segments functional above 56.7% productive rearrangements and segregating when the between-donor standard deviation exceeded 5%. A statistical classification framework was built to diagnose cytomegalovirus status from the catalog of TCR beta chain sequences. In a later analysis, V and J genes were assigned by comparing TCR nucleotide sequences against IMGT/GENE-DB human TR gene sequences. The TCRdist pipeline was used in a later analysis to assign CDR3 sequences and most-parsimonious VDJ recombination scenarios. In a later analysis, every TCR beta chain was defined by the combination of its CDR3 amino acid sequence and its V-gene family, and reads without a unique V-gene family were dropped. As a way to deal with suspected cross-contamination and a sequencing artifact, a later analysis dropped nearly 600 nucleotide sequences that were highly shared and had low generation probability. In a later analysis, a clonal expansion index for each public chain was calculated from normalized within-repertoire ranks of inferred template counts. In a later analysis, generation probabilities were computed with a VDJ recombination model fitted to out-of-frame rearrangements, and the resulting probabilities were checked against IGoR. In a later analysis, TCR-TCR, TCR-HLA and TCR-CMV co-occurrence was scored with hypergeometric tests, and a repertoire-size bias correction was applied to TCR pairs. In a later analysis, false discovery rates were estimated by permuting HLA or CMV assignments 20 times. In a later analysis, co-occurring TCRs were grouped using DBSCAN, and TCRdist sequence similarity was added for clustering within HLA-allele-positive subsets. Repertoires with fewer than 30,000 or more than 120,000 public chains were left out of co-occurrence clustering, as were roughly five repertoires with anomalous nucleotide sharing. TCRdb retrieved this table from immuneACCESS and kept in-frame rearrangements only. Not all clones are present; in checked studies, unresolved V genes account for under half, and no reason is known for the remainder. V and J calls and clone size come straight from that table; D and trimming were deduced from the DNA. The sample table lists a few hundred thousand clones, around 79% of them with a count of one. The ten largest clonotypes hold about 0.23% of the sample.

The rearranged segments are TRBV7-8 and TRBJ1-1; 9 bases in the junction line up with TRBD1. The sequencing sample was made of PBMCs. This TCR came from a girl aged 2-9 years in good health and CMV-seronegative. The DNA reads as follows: TGTGCCAGCAGCTTGGGACAGGGGAACACTGAAGCTTTCTTT. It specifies CASSLGQGNTEAFF.